The source of this TCR beta chain is a study of blood T cell repertoires in COVID-19. Across the study: Researchers got acute and convalescent COVID-19 samples from the United States, Italy and Spain. The analysed material was cDNA or gDNA that came from T cells, B-cell-depleted T cells, or PBMCs.

A remark on this clone: At one of its ends the junction is not consistent with the germline gene, which may arise from a read error.

Original processing methods: Amplification of reference gene primers was used by the study to estimate nucleated cell counts. Data came from immunoSEQ multiplex PCR; TCRdb stores just in-frame clones and leaves some out. V, J and clone size were drawn from that table, and D and trimming were deduced from the DNA. Counted here are nearly 95,000 clones, over 75% occurring once; the ten biggest clones make up approximately 7%. Germline-derived CDR1 and CDR2 are LGHDT and YNNKEL (reference sequence). The CDR3 contains 13 residues. The sequence was collected from a human donor with acute or convalescent COVID-19. The donor label of this sample is uncertain. The chain employs TRBV3-1 (or the pseudogene TRBV3-2) and TRBJ2-3; tentative D call: TRBD2 (5 bases). Input material: peripheral blood. CDR3 in DNA: TGTGCCAGCAGACAAGCGGTTTCCGATACGCAGTATTTT. Translating gives CASRQAVSDTQYF.